The 2 T cell receptor beta chains below all came from one sample that was sequenced in a study of blood T cell repertoires in COVID-19. TCRdb's table, derived via immunoSEQ multiplex PCR, lists solely in-frame clones and lacks some. The sample consists of roughly 150,000 clones, around 83% of them appearing once. Material: peripheral blood. The receptors come from a woman aged 80 or over with acute or convalescent COVID-19.

This chain uses TRBV11-3 with TRBJ2-1; D may be TRBD1 (7 bases). Germline V gives CDR1 SGHNT, CDR2 YENEEA. Deletions cut 5 bases from V and 4 bases from J, with 15 bases between. The CDR3 spans 15 residues. Written as DNA, the CDR3 is TGTGCCAGCAGCCGCGACAGGGAGGTATACAATGAGCAGTTCTTC. Translating gives CASSRDREVYNEQFF.

The genes are TRBV27 and TRBJ2-1; D might be TRBD2 (6 bases). The CDR3 length is 16 residues. Germline lookup yields CDR1 MNHEY and CDR2 SMNVEV (reference sequence). The V and J ends lost 6 bases and 4 bases respectively, with 19 bases between them. In nucleotides, the CDR3 is TGTGCCAGCAGCCCCCCCGGCGGGATTAATTACAATGAGCAGTTCTTC. Protein sequence: CASSPPGGINYNEQFF.